Each of the 13 T cell receptor beta chains below was sequenced from the same sample in a study of neurological immune-mediated disorders (dated by TCRdb to the late 2010s). The library was made by 5' RACE. Sequencing instrument: Illumina HiSeq 2500. Using fastp trimming at Q25 and MiXCR clonotype assembly, TCRdb reanalyzed the public sequencing data and kept in-frame beta chains. Every entry covers one CDR3 protein and lists the most common genes and DNA from its rows. The sample includes around 38,000 distinct CDR3 sequences, with more than 14% observed a single time. 3.5% to 4.5% of the sample is taken by the ten largest. The sample comprised CD4+ T cells from blood. Receptor source: a woman aged 55-70 years with HTLV-1-associated myelopathy (HAM/TSP).

Turning to this clonotype: A much more abundant neighbour one base away suggests this may be a read error. The chain links TRBV20-1 to TRBJ2-7, with TRBD2 matching 9 bases. The germline V gene has CDR1 DFQATT and CDR2 SNEGSKA (reference sequence). V gave up 1 base and J gave up 4 bases; unmatched junction bases: 5. This CDR3 is 14 amino acids long. The CDR3 protein is CSARGLAVVYEQYF. The CDR3 DNA reads as TGCAGTGCTAGAGGACTAGCGGTGGTATACGAGCAGTACTTC.

A remark on this clonotype: With a much larger clone just one base away, this may be a read error. This chain joins TRBV20-1 and TRBJ1-5; perhaps TRBD1 as D (6 bases). The V gene's germline CDR1 is DFQATT and CDR2 SNEGSKA (reference sequence). The CDR3 totals 16 residues. The CDR3 sequence is CNARDFGGGGNQPQHF. The CDR3 coding sequence is TGCAATGCTAGAGATTTCGGAGGGGGAGGCAATCAGCCCCAGCATTTT.

This clonotype has at least ten counts. The chain uses TRBV11-3 and TRBJ2-2, with D maybe TRBD1 (5 bases). The V end lost 1 base, the J end lost 3 bases, and 6 bases lay between the germline ends. The CDR3 consists of 14 residues. Germline CDR1 reads SGHNT; CDR2 reads YENEEA. The CDR3 DNA reads TGTGCCAGCAGCTTAGGACAGTACACCGGGGAGCTGTTTTTT. Residues: CASSLGQYTGELFF.

Many counts were recorded for this clonotype. CDR3 bases: TGTGCCAGCAGTGAAGGGGGGCCACCCCTTCAGCCCCAGCATTTT. Its translation: CASSEGGPPLQPQHF. J is TRBJ1-5 and V is TRBV2; tentative D call: TRBD1 (6 bases). The germline V and J ends were trimmed by 1 base and 6 bases, with 13 bases remaining between them. The V gene's germline CDR1 is SNHLY and CDR2 FYNNEI. This CDR3 comprises 15 residues.

CDR3 residues: CASSEGRGGDTQYF. The CDR3 DNA is TGTGCCAGCAGTGAAGGGCGGGGCGGGGATACGCAGTATTTT. V gene TRBV2 combines with J gene TRBJ2-3, with D tentatively TRBD2 (6 bases). Germline values: CDR1 SNHLY, CDR2 FYNNEI. There are 14 residues in the CDR3. The V gene lost 1 base and the J gene lost 6 bases, with 11 bases spanning the gap.

At least ten counts were recorded for this clonotype. The chain carries TRBV7-3 and TRBJ1-2; D might be TRBD1 (6 bases). V gave up 5 bases and J gave up 13 bases, with 14 bases separating them. The CDR3 loop spans 11 amino acids. Per germline, CDR1 SGHTA and CDR2 FQGTGA. This CDR3 is CASSRGGGITF. CDR3 nucleotides: TGTGCCAGCAGCAGGGGGGGGGGCATCACCTTC.

This clonotype appeared many times. V usage is TRBV9 and J usage is TRBJ2-1, with D possibly matching TRBD2 (7 bases). The V gene's germline CDR1 is SGDLS and CDR2 YYNGEE. Trimming cost V 1 base and J 11 bases, with 16 bases left between them. The CDR3 is 14 residues long. This chain's CDR3 is CASSVTPRGAQQFF. The CDR3 bases are TGTGCCAGCAGCGTAACCCCCCGGGGGGCGCAGCAGTTCTTC.

V and J are TRBV12-3 or TRBV12-4 and TRBJ2-2, with D perhaps matching TRBD1 or TRBD2 (6 bases each). Trimming took off 3 bases at V and 3 bases at J, with 11 bases between the two ends. The CDR3 is 15 residues long. CDR3 coding DNA: TGTGCCAGCAGTTTCCGGGGGCAGGACACCGGGGAGCTGTTTTTT. It codes for CASSFRGQDTGELFF.

The table lists this clonotype with a few counts. The gene calls are TRBV30 and TRBJ1-1; D unresolved. The CDR3 spans 17 residues. The ends were cut back, 0 bases at V and 1 base at J, with 18 bases in the middle. The V gene's germline CDR1 is GTSNPN and CDR2 SVGIG (reference sequence). The CDR3 here is CAWSVLGSWAGNTEAFF. CDR3 nucleotides: TGTGCCTGGAGTGTACTTGGATCGTGGGCAGGGAACACTGAAGCTTTCTTT.

This clonotype appeared many times. The rearrangement uses TRBV20-1 and TRBJ1-2; D gene uncertain. The germline V gene has CDR1 DFQATT and CDR2 SNEGSKA (reference sequence). The CDR3 extends over 14 amino acids. Trimming stripped 6 bases from V and 4 bases from J, with 18 bases between. The chain's CDR3 is CSAPDRAARYGYTF. CDR3 DNA: TGCAGTGCCCCAGACCGGGCAGCCCGCTATGGCTACACCTTC.

In its sample, this clonotype was seen many times. This chain joins TRBV29-1 and TRBJ2-3; 7 bases line up with TRBD2. The CDR3 length is 14 residues. Unmatched junction bases numbered 7, after V lost 6 bases and J lost 1 base. CDR1 is SQVTM and CDR2 is ANQGSEA in the germline V gene. CDR3 sequence reads: CSVKTSRGTDTQYF. The CDR3 DNA reads TGCAGCGTCAAGACTAGCCGGGGCACAGATACGCAGTATTTT.

This clonotype has a count of ten or more. The CDR3 loop reads CASSLEAYNEQFF. The DNA for the CDR3 is TGCGCCAGCAGCTTGGAGGCCTACAATGAGCAGTTCTTC. V and J are TRBV5-1 and TRBJ2-1; D is unclear. V lost 0 bases and J 2 bases, leaving 3 bases between the germline ends. The CDR3 extends over 13 amino acids. The V gene's germline CDR1 is SGHRS and CDR2 YFSETQ.

The table lists this clonotype with many counts. The chain links TRBV6-1 to TRBJ1-2, with 7 bases identical to TRBD1. Trimming at V came to 6 bases and at J to 7 bases, leaving 11 bases not matched to a gene. In germline, CDR1 is MNHNS, CDR2 SASEGT. The CDR3 length is 14 residues. The CDR3 DNA sequence: TGTGCCAGCAGGTTAACACAGGGGCTTAGTGGCTACACCTTC. Residues: CASRLTQGLSGYTF.